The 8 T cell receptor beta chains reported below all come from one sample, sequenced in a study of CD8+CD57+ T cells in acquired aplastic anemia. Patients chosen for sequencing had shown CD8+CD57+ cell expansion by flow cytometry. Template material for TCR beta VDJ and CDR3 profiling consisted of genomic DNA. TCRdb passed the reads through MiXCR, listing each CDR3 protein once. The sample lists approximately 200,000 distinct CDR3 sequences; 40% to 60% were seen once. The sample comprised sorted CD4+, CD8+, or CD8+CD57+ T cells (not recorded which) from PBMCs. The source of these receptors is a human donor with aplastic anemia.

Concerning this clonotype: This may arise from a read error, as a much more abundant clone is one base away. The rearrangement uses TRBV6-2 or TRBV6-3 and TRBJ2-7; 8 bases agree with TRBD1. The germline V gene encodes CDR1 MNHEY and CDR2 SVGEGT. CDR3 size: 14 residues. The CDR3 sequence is CASSYRQGAYGQYF. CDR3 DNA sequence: TGTGCCAGCAGTTACCGCCAGGGGGCATACGGGCAGTACTTC.

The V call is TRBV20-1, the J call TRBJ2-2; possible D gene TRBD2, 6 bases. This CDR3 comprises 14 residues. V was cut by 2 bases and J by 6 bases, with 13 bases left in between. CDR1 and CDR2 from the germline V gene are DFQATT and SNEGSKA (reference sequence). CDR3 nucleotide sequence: TGCAGTGCTAGACCAAGTGGGGGGTCCGGGGAGCTGTTTTTT. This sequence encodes CSARPSGGSGELFF.

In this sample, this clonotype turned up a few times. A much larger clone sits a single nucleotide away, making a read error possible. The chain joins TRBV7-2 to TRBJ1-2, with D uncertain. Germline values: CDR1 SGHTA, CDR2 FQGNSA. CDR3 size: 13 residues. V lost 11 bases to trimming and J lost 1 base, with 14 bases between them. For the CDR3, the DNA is TGTGCCTGCGGAGGTACCAATAACTATGGCTACACCTTC. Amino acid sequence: CACGGTNNYGYTF.

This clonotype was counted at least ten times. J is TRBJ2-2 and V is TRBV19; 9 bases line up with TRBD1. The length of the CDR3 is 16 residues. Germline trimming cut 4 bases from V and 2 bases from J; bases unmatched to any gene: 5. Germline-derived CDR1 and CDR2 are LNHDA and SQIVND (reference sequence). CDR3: CASSRRTGDNTGELFF. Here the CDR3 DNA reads TGTGCCAGTAGTAGGCGGACAGGGGATAACACCGGGGAGCTGTTTTTT.

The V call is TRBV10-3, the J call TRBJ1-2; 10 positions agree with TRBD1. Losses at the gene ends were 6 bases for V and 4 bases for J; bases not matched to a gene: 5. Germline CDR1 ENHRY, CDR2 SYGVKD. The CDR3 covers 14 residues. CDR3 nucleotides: TGTGCCATCAGCGGGACAGGGGATAGCTATGGCTACACCTTC. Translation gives CAISGTGDSYGYTF.

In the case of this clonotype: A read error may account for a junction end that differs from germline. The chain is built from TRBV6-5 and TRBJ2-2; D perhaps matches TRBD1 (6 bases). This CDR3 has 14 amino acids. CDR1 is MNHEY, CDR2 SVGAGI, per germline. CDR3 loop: CVSKRGQHTGELFF. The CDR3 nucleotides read TGTGTCAGCAAACGGGGACAACACACCGGGGAGCTATTTTTT.

CDR3 bases: TGTGCCAGCAGCTCATCGGAGACCCAGTACTTC. Protein product: CASSSSETQYF. The V gene is TRBV7-6, the J gene TRBJ2-5; no definite D call. V dropped 4 bases and J dropped 5 bases, with 5 bases sitting between them. Germline V gene lookup returns CDR1 SGHVS and CDR2 FNYEAQ. The CDR3 is 11 amino acids.

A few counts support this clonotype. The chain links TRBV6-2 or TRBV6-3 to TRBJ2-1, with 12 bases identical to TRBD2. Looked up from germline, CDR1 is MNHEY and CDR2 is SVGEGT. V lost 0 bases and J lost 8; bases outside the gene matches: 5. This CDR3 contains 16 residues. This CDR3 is CASSYSLAGGIYEQFF. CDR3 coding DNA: TGTGCCAGCAGTTACTCTCTAGCGGGGGGGATCTATGAGCAGTTCTTC.